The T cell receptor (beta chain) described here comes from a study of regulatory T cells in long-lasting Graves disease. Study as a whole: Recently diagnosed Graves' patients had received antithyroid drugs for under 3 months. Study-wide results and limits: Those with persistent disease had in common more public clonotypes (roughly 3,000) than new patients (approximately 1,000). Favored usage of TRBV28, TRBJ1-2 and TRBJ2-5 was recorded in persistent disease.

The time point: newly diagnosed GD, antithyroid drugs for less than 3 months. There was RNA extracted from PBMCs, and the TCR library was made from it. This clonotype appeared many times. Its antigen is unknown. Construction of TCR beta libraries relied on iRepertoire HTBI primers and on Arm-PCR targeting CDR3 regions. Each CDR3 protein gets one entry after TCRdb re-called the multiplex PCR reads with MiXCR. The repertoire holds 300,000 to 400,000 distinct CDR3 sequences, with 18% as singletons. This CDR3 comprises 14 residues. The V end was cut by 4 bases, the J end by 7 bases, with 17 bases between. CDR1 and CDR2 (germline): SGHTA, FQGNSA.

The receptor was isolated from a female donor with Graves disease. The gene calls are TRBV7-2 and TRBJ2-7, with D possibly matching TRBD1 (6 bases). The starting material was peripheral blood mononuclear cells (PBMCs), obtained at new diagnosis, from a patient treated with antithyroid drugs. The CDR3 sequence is CASSSRGGATEQYF. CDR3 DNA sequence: TGTGCCAGCAGCTCCAGGGGTGGGGCTACAGAGCAGTACTTC.